This TCR beta chain was documented in a study of blood T cell repertoires in COVID-19. Seattle's enrolled individuals joined amid active infection and were then monitored longitudinally. The CDR3 is 15 amino acids. Germline loops: CDR1 MNHEY, CDR2 SMNVEV (reference sequence). Trimming at V came to 8 bases and at J to 3 bases, leaving 8 bases not matched to a gene. In the original analysis: Amplification of reference gene primers provided the estimated nucleated cell counts. Measured with immunoSEQ multiplex PCR; TCRdb has only the in-frame clones, and not every one. That table gives V, J and clone size, and the DNA gave D and trimming. The table has about 150,000 clones, about 80% seen once; the top ten hold over 10%.

The rearrangement links TRBV27 to TRBJ2-1, with 9 nucleotides matching TRBD2. The source material was peripheral blood. This clonotype originated in an older woman with COVID-19, enrolled during active disease. CDR3 residues: CASHKGRGGYNEQFF. CDR3 nucleotides: TGTGCCAGCCATAAAGGGCGGGGGGGCTACAATGAGCAGTTCTTC.